The 3 T cell receptor beta chains in this list originate from one sample, sequenced in a study of blood T cells in healthy people across ages. For the second PCR, which ran for about 7 to 11 cycles, a sample-barcoded 5' primer and a J-beta primer mix were used. In TCRdb, the 5' RACE reads were re-called with MiXCR into one record per CDR3 protein. The data contain 1.5 million to 2 million distinct CDR3 sequences, about 28% of them singletons. The sample was blood. These receptors were taken from a woman younger than 45 in good health.

This chain links TRBV29-1 with TRBJ2-7, with D maybe TRBD1 (6 bases). Germline lookup yields CDR1 SQVTM and CDR2 ANQGSEA. The ends were cut back, 7 bases at V and 6 bases at J, with 16 bases in the middle. The CDR3 length is 12 residues. The CDR3 sequence: CSAGGGWGEQYF. The CDR3, as DNA: TGCAGCGCTGGGGGCGGTTGGGGCGAGCAGTACTTC.

This sequence joins TRBV28 and TRBJ2-2; 10 bases match TRBD1. J lost 5 bases, V lost 3 bases, and 6 bases had no gene match. Germline CDR1 reads MDHEN; CDR2 reads SYDVKM. This CDR3 has 16 residues. CDR3 nucleotide sequence: TGTGCCAGCAGTTTGGGACAGGGGACATTAACCGGGGAGCTGTTTTTT. Its protein product is CASSLGQGTLTGELFF.

A word on this clonotype: This likely comes from a read error, as the CDR3 has no conserved phenylalanine or tryptophan at its end. This chain links TRBV4-3 with TRBJ1-5, with TRBD1 matching over 12 bases. Per germline, CDR1 LGHNA and CDR2 YSLEER. The V segment lost 4 bases and the J segment 6 bases; nucleotides outside the gene matches: 4. The CDR3 consists of 15 residues. CDR3 DNA sequence: TGCGCCAGCAGCCCGGGGACAGGGGGCGTTCAGCCCCAGCATGTT. Encoded protein: CASSPGTGGVQPQHV.